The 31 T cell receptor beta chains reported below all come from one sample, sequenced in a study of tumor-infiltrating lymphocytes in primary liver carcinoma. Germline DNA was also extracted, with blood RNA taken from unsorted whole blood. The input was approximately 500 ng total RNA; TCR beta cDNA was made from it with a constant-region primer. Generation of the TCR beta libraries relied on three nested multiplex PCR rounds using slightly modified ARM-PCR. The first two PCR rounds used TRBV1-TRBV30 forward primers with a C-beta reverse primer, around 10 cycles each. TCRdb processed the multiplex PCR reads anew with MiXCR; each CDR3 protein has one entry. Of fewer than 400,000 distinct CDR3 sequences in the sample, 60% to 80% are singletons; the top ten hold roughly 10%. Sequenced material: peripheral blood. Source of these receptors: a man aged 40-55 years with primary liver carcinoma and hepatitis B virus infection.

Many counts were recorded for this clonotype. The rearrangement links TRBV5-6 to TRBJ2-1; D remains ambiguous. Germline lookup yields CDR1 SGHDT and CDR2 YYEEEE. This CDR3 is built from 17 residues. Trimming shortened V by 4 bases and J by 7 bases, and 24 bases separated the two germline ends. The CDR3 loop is CASSPLGRPHRRNEQFF. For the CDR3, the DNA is TGTGCCAGCAGCCCCCTCGGGCGGCCTCATCGAAGGAATGAGCAGTTCTTC. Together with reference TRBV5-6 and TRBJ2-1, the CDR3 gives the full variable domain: DAGVTQSPTHLIKTRGQQVTLRCSPKSGHDTVSWYQQALGQGPQFIFQYYEEEERQRGNFPDRFSGHQFPNYSSELNVNALLLGDSALYLCASSPLGRPHRRNEQFFGPGTRLTVL.

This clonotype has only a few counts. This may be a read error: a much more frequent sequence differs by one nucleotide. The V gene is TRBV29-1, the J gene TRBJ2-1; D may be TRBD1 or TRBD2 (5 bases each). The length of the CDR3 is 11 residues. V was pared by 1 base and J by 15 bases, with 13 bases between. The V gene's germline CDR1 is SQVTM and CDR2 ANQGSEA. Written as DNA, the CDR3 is TGCAGCGTTGAAGGGGCTTCGGGGCGGTTCTTC. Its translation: CSVEGASGRFF.

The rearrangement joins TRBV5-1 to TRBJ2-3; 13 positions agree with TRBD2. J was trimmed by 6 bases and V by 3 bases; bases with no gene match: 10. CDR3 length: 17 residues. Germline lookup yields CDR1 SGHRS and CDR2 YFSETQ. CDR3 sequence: CASSYKTGLAGSDTQYF. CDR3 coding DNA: TGCGCCAGCAGCTATAAAACGGGACTAGCGGGATCGGATACGCAGTATTTT.

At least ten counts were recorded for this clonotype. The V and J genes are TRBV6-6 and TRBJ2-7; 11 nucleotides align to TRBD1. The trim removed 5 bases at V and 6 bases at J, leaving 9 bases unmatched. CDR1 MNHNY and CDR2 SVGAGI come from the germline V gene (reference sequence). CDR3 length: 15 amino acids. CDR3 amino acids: CASSPPGQGVGEQYF. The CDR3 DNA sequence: TGTGCCAGCAGTCCCCCGGGACAGGGGGTTGGCGAGCAGTACTTC.

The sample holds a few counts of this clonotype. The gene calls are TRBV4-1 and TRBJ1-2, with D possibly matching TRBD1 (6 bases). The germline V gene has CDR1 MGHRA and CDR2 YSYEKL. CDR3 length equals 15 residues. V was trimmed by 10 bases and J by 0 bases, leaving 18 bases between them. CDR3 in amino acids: CANTDQGQSNYGYTF. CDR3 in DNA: TGCGCCAACACCGACCAGGGACAATCTAACTATGGCTACACCTTC.

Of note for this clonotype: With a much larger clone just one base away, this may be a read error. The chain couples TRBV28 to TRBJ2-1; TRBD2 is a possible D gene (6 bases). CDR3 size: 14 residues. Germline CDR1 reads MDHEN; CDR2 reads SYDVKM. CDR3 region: CASSLASSYNEQSF. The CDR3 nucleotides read TGTGCCAGCAGCCTAGCGTCCTCCTACAATGAGCAGTCCTTC.

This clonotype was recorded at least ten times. The chain's CDR3 is CASSLGPGGAYGYTF. The CDR3, as DNA: TGTGCCAGCAGCTTAGGCCCAGGGGGCGCCTATGGCTACACCTTC. The genes are TRBV7-9 and TRBJ1-2; the match to TRBD1 covers 8 bases. Germline V gene data show CDR1 as SEHNR and CDR2 as FQNEAQ (reference sequence). The J segment lost 4 bases and the V segment lost 1 base, leaving 5 bases of the junction unmatched. This CDR3 has 15 residues.

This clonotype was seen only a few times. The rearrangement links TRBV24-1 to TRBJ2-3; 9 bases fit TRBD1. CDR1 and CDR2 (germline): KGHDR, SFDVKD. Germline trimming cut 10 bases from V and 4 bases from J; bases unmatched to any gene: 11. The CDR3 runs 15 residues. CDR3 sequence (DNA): TGTGCCACTAGGGGAGGACAGGGGTTTTCAGATACGCAGTATTTT. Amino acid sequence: CATRGGQGFSDTQYF.

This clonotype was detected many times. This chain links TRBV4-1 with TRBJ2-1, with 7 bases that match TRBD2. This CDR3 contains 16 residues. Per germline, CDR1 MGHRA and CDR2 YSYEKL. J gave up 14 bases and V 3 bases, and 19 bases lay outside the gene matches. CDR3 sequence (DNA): TGCGCCAGCAGCCAGGGGGGTAGCGGGTCCTTCGGGATTAAGTTCTTC. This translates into CASSQGGSGSFGIKFF.

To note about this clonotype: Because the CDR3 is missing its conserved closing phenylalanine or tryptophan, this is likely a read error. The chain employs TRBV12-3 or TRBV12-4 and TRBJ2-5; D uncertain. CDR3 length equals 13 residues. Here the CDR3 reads CVSRRKGAETQYI. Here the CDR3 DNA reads TGTGTCAGCCGCAGGAAGGGCGCAGAGACCCAGTACATC.

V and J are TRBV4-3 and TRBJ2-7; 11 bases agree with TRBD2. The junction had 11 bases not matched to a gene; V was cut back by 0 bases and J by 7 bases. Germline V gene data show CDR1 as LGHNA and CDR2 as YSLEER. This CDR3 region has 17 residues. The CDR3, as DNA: TGCGCCAGCAGCCAAGACCGGTCGCTAGCGGGAGGTCGGGAGCAGTACTTC. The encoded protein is CASSQDRSLAGGREQYF.

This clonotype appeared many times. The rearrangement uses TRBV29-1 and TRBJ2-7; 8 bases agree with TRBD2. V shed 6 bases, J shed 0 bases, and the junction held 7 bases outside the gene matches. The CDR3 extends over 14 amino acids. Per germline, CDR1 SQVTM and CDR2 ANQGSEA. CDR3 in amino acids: CSVGLAAGSYEQYF. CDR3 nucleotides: TGCAGCGTCGGACTAGCAGCAGGCTCCTACGAGCAGTACTTC.

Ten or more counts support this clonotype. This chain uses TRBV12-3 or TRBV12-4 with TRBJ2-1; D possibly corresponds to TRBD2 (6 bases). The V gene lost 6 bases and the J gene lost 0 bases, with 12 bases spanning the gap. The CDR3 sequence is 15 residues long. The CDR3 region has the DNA TGTGCCAGCAGAACGGGACTGATCTCCTACAATGAGCAGTTCTTC. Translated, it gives CASRTGLISYNEQFF.

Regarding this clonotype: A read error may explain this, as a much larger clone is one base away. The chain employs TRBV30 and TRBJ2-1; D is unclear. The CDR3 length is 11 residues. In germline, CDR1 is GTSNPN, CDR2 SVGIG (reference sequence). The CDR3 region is CVWSEVEEQFF. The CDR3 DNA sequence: TGTGTCTGGAGTGAGGTAGAGGAGCAGTTCTTC.

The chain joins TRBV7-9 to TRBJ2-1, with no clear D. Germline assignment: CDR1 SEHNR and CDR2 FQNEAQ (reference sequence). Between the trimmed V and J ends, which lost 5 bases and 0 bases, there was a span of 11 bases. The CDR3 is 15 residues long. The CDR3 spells CASSQQRSSYNEQFF. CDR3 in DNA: TGTGCCAGCAGCCAACAAAGGAGCTCCTACAATGAGCAGTTCTTC.

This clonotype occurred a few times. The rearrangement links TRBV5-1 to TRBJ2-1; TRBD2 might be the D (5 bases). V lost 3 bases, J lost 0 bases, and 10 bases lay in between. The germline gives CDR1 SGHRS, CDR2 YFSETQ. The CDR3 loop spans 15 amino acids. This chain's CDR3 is CASSSTRYSYNEQFF. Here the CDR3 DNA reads TGCGCCAGCAGCTCAACTAGATACTCCTACAATGAGCAGTTCTTC.

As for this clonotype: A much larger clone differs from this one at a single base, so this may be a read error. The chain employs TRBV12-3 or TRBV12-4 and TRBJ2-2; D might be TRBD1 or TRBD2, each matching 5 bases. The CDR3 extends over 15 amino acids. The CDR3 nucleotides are TGTACCAGCAGTCCCGGAAAGGGGAGCACCGGGGAGCTGTTTTTT. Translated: CTSSPGKGSTGELFF.

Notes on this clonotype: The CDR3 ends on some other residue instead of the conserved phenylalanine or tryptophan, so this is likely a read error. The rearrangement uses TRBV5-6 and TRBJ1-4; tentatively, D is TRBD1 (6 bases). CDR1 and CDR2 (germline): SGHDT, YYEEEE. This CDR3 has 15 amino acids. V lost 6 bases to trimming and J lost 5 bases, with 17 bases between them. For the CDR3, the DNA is TGTGCCAGCACCACCGTTGACAGGTGGAATGAAAAACTGTTTCTT. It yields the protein CASTTVDRWNEKLFL.

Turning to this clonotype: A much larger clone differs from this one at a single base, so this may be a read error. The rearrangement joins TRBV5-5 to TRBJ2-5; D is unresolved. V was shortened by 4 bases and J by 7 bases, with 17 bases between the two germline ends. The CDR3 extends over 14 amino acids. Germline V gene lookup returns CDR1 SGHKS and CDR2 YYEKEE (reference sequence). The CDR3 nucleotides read TGTGCCAGCAGCGCACCTACCGTCTCAGGGACCCAGTACTTC. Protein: CASSAPTVSGTQYF.

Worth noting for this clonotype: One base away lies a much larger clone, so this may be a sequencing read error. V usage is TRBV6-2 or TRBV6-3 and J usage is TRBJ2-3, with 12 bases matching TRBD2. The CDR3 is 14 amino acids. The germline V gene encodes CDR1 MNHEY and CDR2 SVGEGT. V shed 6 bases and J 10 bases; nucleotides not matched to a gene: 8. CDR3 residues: CASRSGLAGWAQYF. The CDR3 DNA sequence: TGTGCCAGCAGATCGGGACTAGCGGGTTGGGCGCAGTATTTT.

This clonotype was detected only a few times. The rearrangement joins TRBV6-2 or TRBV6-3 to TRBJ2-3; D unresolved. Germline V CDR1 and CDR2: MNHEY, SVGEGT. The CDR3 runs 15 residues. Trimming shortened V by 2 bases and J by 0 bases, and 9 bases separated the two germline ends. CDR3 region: CASSYPAGSTDTQYF. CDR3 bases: TGTGCCAGCAGTTACCCGGCAGGTAGCACAGATACGCAGTATTTT.

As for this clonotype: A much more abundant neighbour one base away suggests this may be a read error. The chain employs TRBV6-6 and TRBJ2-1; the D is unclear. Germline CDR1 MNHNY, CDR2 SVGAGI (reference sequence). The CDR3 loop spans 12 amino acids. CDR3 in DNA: TGTGTCAGCAGCCCCTCCTACAATGAGCAGTTCTTC. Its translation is CVSSPSYNEQFF.

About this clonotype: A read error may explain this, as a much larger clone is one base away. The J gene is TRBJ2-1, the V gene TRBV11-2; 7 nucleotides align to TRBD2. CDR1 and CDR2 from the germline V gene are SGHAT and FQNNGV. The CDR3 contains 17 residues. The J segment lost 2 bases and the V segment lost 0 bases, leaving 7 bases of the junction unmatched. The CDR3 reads CASSLDIAGSPYNEQFF. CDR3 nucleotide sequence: TGTGCCAGCAGCTTAGATATAGCGGGCAGCCCCTACAATGAGCAGTTCTTC.

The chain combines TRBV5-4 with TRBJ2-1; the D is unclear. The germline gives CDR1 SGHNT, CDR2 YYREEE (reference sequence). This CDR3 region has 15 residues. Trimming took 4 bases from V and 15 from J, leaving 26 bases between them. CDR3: CASSPSPADHQILFF. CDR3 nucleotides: TGTGCCAGCAGCCCTTCCCCCGCAGACCACCAGATTCTGTTCTTC.

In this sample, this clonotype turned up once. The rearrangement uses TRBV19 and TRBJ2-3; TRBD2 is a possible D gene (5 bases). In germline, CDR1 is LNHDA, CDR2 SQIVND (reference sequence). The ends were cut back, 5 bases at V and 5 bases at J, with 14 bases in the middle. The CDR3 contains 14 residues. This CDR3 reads CASSWLAWVDTQYF. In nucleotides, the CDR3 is TGTGCCAGTAGTTGGCTAGCATGGGTAGATACGCAGTATTTT.

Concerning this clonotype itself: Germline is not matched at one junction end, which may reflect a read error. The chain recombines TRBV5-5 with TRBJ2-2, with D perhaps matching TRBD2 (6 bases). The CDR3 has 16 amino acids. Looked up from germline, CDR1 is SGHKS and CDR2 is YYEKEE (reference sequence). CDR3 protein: CSSSLVSGANTGELFF. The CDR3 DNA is TGTTCCAGCAGCTTGGTTAGCGGCGCGAACACCGGGGAGCTGTTTTTT.

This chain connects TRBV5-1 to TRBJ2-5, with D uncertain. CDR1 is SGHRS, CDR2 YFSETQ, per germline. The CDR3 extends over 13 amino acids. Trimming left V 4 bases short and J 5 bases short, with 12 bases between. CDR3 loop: CASSPTGVETQYF. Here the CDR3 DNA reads TGCGCCAGCAGCCCGACCGGCGTGGAGACCCAGTACTTC.

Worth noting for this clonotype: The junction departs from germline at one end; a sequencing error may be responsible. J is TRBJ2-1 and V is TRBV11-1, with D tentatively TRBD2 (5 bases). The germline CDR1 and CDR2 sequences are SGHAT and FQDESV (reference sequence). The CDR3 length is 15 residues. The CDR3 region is CTSSSLAGGFNEQFF. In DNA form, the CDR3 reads TGTACCAGCAGCTCCCTCGCTGGAGGCTTCAATGAGCAGTTCTTC.

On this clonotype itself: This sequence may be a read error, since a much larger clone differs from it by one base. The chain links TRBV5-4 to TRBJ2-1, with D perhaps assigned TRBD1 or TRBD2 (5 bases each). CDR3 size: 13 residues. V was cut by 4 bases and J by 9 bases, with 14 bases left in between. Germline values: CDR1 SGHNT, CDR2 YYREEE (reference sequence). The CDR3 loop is CASSVRGQGEQFF. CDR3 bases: TGTGCCAGCAGCGTGAGGGGTCAGGGTGAGCAGTTCTTC.

Written as DNA, the CDR3 is TGTGCCAGCACTTCCTTCGGGACTAGCGGGACGGTTGATGAGCAGTTCTTC. Translated, it gives CASTSFGTSGTVDEQFF. The rearrangement uses TRBV28 and TRBJ2-1; 13 bases are a match to TRBD2. The CDR3 covers 17 residues. The V segment lost 7 bases and the J segment 8 bases; nucleotides outside the gene matches: 14. From germline, CDR1 is MDHEN and CDR2 SYDVKM.

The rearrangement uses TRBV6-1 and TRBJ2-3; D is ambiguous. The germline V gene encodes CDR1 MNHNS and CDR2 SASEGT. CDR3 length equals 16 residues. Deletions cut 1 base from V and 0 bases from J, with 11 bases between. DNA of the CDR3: TGTGCCAGCAGTGAAGGAATAGCAACTAGCACAGATACGCAGTATTTT. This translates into CASSEGIATSTDTQYF.